Listed below are T cell receptor beta chains from one sample, sequenced in a study of yellow fever vaccine responses in identical twins. TCRdb re-called the RT-PCR reads through MiXCR, storing one row per CDR3 protein. The sample includes 4,000 to 6,000 distinct CDR3 sequences, under 90% of them seen just once. The source was T cells from blood (PBMCs), unsorted or a sorted subset (not recorded which), collected before or after yellow fever vaccination (not recorded which). The receptors derive from a woman under 30 who received the yellow fever vaccine. Both conserved end residues are part of each CDR3. The order of the fields is clone size, J gene, D gene, V gene, CDR3 DNA, CDR3 protein. The D gene is left open where the match is weak. Clone size, where shown, is once, few, many, or a class for clones that have expanded.

clone size: few; J gene: TRBJ2-4; D gene: TRBD2; V gene: TRBV11-3; CDR3 DNA: TGTGCCAGCAGCTCCAGCCCGACTAGCGGGAGAAAAAACATTCAGTACTTC; CDR3 protein: CASSSSPTSGRKNIQYF
clone size: NA; J gene: TRBJ2-7; D gene: NA; V gene: TRBV11-3; CDR3 DNA: TGTGCCAGCAGCCCCCGGACTGTCTTAGAGCAGTACTTC; CDR3 protein: CASSPRTVLEQYF
clone size: few; J gene: TRBJ1-2; D gene: NA; V gene: TRBV4-3; CDR3 DNA: TGCGCCAGCAGCCAAGAGGAGGGCCAGAGTTATGGCTACACCTTC; CDR3 protein: CASSQEEGQSYGYTF
clone size: NA; J gene: TRBJ2-5; D gene: NA; V gene: TRBV7-6; CDR3 DNA: TGTGCCAGCAGCTTAGGGGCCTCCGGGGAGACCCAGTACTTC; CDR3 protein: CASSLGASGETQYF
clone size: few; J gene: TRBJ2-5; D gene: NA; V gene: TRBV29-1; CDR3 DNA: TGCAGCGTTGAATCAGCGGGAGAGACCCAGTACTTC; CDR3 protein: CSVESAGETQYF
clone size: NA; J gene: TRBJ2-2; D gene: NA; V gene: TRBV6-2/TRBV6-3; CDR3 DNA: TGTGCCAGCAGTTACTCAGATAACACCGGGGAGCTGTTTTTT; CDR3 protein: CASSYSDNTGELFF
clone size: NA; J gene: TRBJ2-1; D gene: NA; V gene: TRBV20-1; CDR3 DNA: TGCAGTGCTAGAGATGGTCTACGGAGCTCCTACAATGAGCAGTTCTTC; CDR3 protein: CSARDGLRSSYNEQFF
clone size: NA; J gene: TRBJ2-3; D gene: NA; V gene: TRBV2; CDR3 DNA: TGTGCCAGCAGTGGAGGGGCTAGCTCCTACACAGATACGCAGTATTTT; CDR3 protein: CASSGGASSYTDTQYF
clone size: NA; J gene: TRBJ2-7; D gene: TRBD1; V gene: TRBV18; CDR3 DNA: TGTGCCAGCTCACCCCCACAGGGGTCCTACGAGCAGTACTTC; CDR3 protein: CASSPPQGSYEQYF
clone size: NA; J gene: TRBJ2-1; D gene: TRBD2; V gene: TRBV7-3; CDR3 DNA: TGTGCCAGCAGCTTAAGGGGGACTAATTCCTACAATGAGCAGTTCTTC; CDR3 protein: CASSLRGTNSYNEQFF
clone size: NA; J gene: TRBJ2-7; D gene: TRBD1; V gene: TRBV3-1; CDR3 DNA: TGTGCCAGCAGCGTCGACAGGGAATCCTCCTACGAGCAGTACTTC; CDR3 protein: CASSVDRESSYEQYF
clone size: NA; J gene: TRBJ2-1; D gene: NA; V gene: TRBV29-1; CDR3 DNA: TGCAGCGTTGAATGGGACGATCGCAATGAGCAGTTCTTC; CDR3 protein: CSVEWDDRNEQFF
clone size: NA; J gene: TRBJ2-1; D gene: NA; V gene: TRBV11-2; CDR3 DNA: TGTGCCAGCAGCCTGACCTACAATGAGCAGTTCTTC; CDR3 protein: CASSLTYNEQFF
clone size: NA; J gene: TRBJ1-2; D gene: TRBD1; V gene: TRBV20-1; CDR3 DNA: TGCAGTGCTCTTGGGACAGTTAACTATGGCTACACCTTC; CDR3 protein: CSALGTVNYGYTF
clone size: NA; J gene: TRBJ2-4; D gene: NA; V gene: TRBV5-1; CDR3 DNA: TGCGCCAGTCAGGATGGTAACAAAAACATTCAGTACTTC; CDR3 protein: CASQDGNKNIQYF
clone size: NA; J gene: TRBJ2-5; D gene: NA; V gene: TRBV6-1; CDR3 DNA: TGTGCCAGCAGTGATTTCGGGGCGTTGCGAGGGGAGACCCAGTACTTC; CDR3 protein: CASSDFGALRGETQYF
clone size: NA; J gene: TRBJ2-7; D gene: TRBD2; V gene: TRBV6-5; CDR3 DNA: TGTGCCAGCAGTTTAGCGGGGGACGAGCAGTACTTC; CDR3 protein: CASSLAGDEQYF
clone size: NA; J gene: TRBJ2-3; D gene: TRBD2; V gene: TRBV15; CDR3 DNA: TGTGCCACCAGCAGAGGTCGGGAGGACCGCACAGATACGCAGTATTTT; CDR3 protein: CATSRGREDRTDTQYF
clone size: NA; J gene: TRBJ2-7; D gene: TRBD1; V gene: TRBV29-1; CDR3 DNA: TGCAGCGTGGGACAGGGGACCTACGAGCAGTACTTC; CDR3 protein: CSVGQGTYEQYF
clone size: NA; J gene: TRBJ2-5; D gene: NA; V gene: TRBV12-3/TRBV12-4; CDR3 DNA: TGTGCCAGCAGTTCACCTGAAGAGACCCAGTACTTC; CDR3 protein: CASSSPEETQYF
clone size: NA; J gene: TRBJ1-5; D gene: TRBD1; V gene: TRBV20-1; CDR3 DNA: TGCAGTGCTATACGACAGGGGAAGATTGGACAGCCCCAGCATTTT; CDR3 protein: CSAIRQGKIGQPQHF
clone size: NA; J gene: TRBJ2-1; D gene: TRBD2; V gene: TRBV19; CDR3 DNA: TGTGCCAGTAGAACTGTGGCTAGCGGTTACAATGAGCAGTTCTTC; CDR3 protein: CASRTVASGYNEQFF
clone size: NA; J gene: TRBJ1-2; D gene: NA; V gene: TRBV7-3; CDR3 DNA: TGTGCCAGCAGCCTATATGGCTACACCTTC; CDR3 protein: CASSLYGYTF
clone size: NA; J gene: TRBJ2-3; D gene: TRBD1; V gene: TRBV2; CDR3 DNA: TGTGCCAGCAGTGAAGTAGGGACAGACGGAGATACGCAGTATTTT; CDR3 protein: CASSEVGTDGDTQYF
clone size: NA; J gene: TRBJ2-3; D gene: TRBD2; V gene: TRBV20-1; CDR3 DNA: TGCAGTGCTAGAGAAAGCGGGAGGATTGCAGATACGCAGTATTTT; CDR3 protein: CSARESGRIADTQYF
clone size: once; J gene: TRBJ1-5; D gene: NA; V gene: TRBV7-3; CDR3 DNA: TGTGCCAGCAGCTTAACGTTATCGGCGGCAGCTCCGACCTATCAGCCCCAGCATTTT; CDR3 protein: CASSLTLSAAAPTYQPQHF
clone size: NA; J gene: TRBJ2-7; D gene: TRBD1; V gene: TRBV10-3; CDR3 DNA: TGTGCCATCAGTGGAAAAGTCGGGACAGGGTCCCACTACGAGCAGTACTTC; CDR3 protein: CAISGKVGTGSHYEQYF
clone size: NA; J gene: TRBJ1-6; D gene: NA; V gene: TRBV7-1; CDR3 DNA: TGTGCCAGCAGCTCCCCACGGTCCGGGCATAATTCACCCCTCCACTTT; CDR3 protein: CASSSPRSGHNSPLHF
clone size: NA; J gene: TRBJ2-7; D gene: TRBD2; V gene: TRBV20-1; CDR3 DNA: TGCAGTGCTAGAGATAGCGGGCGAGCCTACGAGCAGTACTTC; CDR3 protein: CSARDSGRAYEQYF
clone size: NA; J gene: TRBJ2-1; D gene: TRBD2; V gene: TRBV4-3; CDR3 DNA: TGCGCCAGCAGCCAACTGGGACTAGCGGGAGACTATGAGCAGTTCTTC; CDR3 protein: CASSQLGLAGDYEQFF
clone size: NA; J gene: TRBJ1-1; D gene: NA; V gene: TRBV28; CDR3 DNA: TGTGCCAGCAGTACGCGGGGTGGTACTGAAGCTTTCTTT; CDR3 protein: CASSTRGGTEAFF
clone size: NA; J gene: TRBJ2-1; D gene: NA; V gene: TRBV5-1; CDR3 DNA: TGCGCCAGCAGCTCCGGGTCCAACTCCTACAATGAGCAGTTCTTC; CDR3 protein: CASSSGSNSYNEQFF
clone size: NA; J gene: TRBJ2-1; D gene: NA; V gene: TRBV2; CDR3 DNA: TGTGCCAGCAGTGTGTTCTCGAATGAGCAGTTCTTC; CDR3 protein: CASSVFSNEQFF
clone size: NA; J gene: TRBJ2-1; D gene: TRBD2; V gene: TRBV6-5; CDR3 DNA: TGTGCCAGCAGTTCCCTCTCCCGGGGAGGGCCCCGAGATGAGCAGTTCTTC; CDR3 protein: CASSSLSRGGPRDEQFF
clone size: NA; J gene: TRBJ2-7; D gene: NA; V gene: TRBV29-1; CDR3 DNA: TGCAGCGTTGAAGATCGAGGGTCCCCCTTCTACGAGCAGTACTTC; CDR3 protein: CSVEDRGSPFYEQYF
clone size: NA; J gene: TRBJ1-1; D gene: NA; V gene: TRBV11-2; CDR3 DNA: TGTGCCAGCAGCTTAGGGTTGGGTCGGGGGGTTTCTGAAGCTTTCTTT; CDR3 protein: CASSLGLGRGVSEAFF